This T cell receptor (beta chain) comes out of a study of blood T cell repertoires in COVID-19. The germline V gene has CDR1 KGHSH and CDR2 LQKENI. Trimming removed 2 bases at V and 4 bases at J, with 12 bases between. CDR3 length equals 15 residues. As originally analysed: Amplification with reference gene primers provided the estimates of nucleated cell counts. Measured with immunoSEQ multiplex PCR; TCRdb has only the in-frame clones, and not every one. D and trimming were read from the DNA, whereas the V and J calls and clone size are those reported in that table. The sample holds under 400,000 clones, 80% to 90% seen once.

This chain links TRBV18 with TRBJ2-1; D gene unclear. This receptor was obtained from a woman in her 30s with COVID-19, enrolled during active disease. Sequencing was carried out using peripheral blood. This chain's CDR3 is CASSPFESLYNEQFF. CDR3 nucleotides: TGTGCCAGCTCACCATTCGAGAGCCTTTACAATGAGCAGTTCTTC.